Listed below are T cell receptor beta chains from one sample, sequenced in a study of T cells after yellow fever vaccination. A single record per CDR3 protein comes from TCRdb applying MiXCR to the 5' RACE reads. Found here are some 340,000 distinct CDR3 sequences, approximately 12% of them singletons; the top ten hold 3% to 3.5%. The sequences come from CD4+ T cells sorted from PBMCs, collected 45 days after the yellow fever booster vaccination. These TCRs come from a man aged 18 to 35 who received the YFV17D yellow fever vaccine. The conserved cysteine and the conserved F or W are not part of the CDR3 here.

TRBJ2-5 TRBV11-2 ASTQDPQRTQY
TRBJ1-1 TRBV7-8 ASSLGTGLNTEAF
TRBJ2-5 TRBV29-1 SRIGGDGETQY
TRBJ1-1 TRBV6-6 ASSRLQGATEAF
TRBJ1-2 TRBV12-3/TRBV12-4 ASSYWGWTGDDYGYT
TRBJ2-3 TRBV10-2 ASKRGISTDTQY
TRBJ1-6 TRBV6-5 ASSDIGSSPLH
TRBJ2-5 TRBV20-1 SAYRGGGRQETQY
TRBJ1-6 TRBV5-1 ASSGNGARNSPLH
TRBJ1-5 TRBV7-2 ASSLGGRAYQPQH
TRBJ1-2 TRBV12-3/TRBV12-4 ASSRGGVRYGYT
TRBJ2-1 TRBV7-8 ASSLGGSNEQF
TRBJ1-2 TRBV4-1 ASSQDRRTGNYGYT
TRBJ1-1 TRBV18 ASSPQRLPESEAF